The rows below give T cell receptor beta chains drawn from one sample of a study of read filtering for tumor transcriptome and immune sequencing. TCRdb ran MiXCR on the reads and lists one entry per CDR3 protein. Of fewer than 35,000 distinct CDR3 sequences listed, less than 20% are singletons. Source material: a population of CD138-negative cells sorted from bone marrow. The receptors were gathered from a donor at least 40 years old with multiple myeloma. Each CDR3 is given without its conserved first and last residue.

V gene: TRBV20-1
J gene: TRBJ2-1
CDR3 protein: SARARGRKKSSYNEQF

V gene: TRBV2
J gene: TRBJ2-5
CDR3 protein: ASSARLATYEETQY

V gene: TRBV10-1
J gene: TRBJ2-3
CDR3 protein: ASRAGGNTDTQY

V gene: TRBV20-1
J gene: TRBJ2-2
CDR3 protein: SARVGGADTGELF

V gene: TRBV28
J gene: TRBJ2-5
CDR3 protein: ASSSGYQETQY

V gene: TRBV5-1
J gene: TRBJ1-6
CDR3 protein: ASSLGQGGHNSPLH

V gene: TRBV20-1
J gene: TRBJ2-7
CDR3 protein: SARRGSADEQY

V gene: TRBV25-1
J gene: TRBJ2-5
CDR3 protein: ASSEYGPQETQY

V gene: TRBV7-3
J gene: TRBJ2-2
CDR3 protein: ASSSGTSVGGELF

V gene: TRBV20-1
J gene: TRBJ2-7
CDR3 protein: SARASGRATHEQY

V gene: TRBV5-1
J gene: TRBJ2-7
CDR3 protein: ASSLKGQSIEQY

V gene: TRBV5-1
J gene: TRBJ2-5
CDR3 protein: ASSVGQETQY

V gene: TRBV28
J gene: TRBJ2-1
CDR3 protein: ASNPAGSGYNEQF

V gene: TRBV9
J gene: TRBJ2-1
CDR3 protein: ASSNSGNEYNEQF

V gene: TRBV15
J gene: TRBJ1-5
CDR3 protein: ATSRARGDNQPQH

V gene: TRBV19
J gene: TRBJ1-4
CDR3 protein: ASSMRVSANEKLF

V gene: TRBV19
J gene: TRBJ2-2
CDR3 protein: ASSPPTGDTGELF

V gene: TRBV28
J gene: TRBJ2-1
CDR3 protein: ASSFAGGNWEEQF

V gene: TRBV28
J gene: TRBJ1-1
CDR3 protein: ASTFLTEAY

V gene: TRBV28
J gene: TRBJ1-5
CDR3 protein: ASSLVGQGNQPQH

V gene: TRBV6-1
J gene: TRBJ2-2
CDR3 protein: ASSEVVRGRGELF

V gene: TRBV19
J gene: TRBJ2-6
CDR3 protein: ASSGRTGGGSEANVLT

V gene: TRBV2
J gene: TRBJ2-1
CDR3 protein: ASSEQAGGGNEQF

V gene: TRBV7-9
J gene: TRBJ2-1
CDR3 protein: ASSLGGLGYNEQF

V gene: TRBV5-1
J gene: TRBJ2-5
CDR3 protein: ASSSGQGIETQY

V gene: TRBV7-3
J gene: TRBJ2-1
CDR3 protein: ASSPERESSYNEQF

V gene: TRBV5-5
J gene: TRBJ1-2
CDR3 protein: ASSSGSYGYT

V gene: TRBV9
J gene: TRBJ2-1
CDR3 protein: ASSPDDRAVYNEQF

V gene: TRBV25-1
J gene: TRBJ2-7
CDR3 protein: AQMGQKRAYEQY

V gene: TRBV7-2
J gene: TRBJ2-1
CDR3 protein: ASSGRGGSSYNEQF

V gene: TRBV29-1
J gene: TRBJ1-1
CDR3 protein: SGGGGGTEAF

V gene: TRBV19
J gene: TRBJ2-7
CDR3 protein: ASTPLRDSPAREQY

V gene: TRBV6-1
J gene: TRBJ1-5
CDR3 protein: ASSETPGPGNQPQH

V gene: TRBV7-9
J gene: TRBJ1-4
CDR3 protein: ASSRTPEQGREELF

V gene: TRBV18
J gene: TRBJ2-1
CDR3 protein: ASSPFQGRFNEQF

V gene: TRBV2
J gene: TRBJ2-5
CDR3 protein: ASSLPPGGDQY

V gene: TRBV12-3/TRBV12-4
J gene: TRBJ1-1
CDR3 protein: ASSRTAEAF

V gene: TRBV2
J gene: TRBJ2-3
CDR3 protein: ASNQRGGLGDTQY

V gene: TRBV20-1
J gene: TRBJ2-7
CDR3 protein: SARGQGFHEQY

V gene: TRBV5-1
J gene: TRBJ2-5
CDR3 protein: ASSLTQLMETQY

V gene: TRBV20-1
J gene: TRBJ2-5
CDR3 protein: SASGKQETQY

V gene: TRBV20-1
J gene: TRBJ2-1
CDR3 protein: SADWTSGSYNEQF

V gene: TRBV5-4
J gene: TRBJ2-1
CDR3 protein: ASSTGTSGSRGEQF

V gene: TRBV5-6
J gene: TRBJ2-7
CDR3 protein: ASSLRDRVRHEQY

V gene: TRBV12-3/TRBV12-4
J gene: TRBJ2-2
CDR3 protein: ASSFGGITGELF

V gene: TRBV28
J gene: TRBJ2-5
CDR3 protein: ASSLPSRVQETQY

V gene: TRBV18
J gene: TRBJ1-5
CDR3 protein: ASSPTRDDQPQH

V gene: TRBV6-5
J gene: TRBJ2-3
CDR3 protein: ASSYSSPGSGTDTQY

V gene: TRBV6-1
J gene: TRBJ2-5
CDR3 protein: ASSESPGQMEETQY

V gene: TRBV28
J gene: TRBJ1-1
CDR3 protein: ASSNGAVGEAF

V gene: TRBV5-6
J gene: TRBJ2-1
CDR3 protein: ASSLVGGLNEQF

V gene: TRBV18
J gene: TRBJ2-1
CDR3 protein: ASSLKDRALAGGGNEQF

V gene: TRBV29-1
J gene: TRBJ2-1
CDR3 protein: SAKKAGGGPYNEQF